This T cell receptor beta chain came from a study of CD8 T cells in ankylosing spondylitis. Study-wide findings and caveats: Before this, some motif variants had been reported in reactive arthritis synovial fluid and blood. The study identified a TCR beta motif of under 10 highly homologous variants that appeared characteristic of ankylosing spondylitis blood. Within peripheral blood, clones linked to disease were CD8+ and relatively rare.

The TCR beta libraries were generated through quantitative 5'-RACE incorporating molecular barcodes. In TCRdb, the 5' RACE reads were re-called with MiXCR into one record per CDR3 protein. In the table there are some 200,000 distinct CDR3 sequences, over 10% of which are singletons. For this clonotype: Its specificity is unknown.

The germline gives CDR1 MNHEY, CDR2 SMNVEV (reference sequence). CDR3 length equals 15 residues. Trimming shortened V by 0 bases and J by 8 bases, and 16 bases separated the two germline ends. The J gene is TRBJ1-2, the V gene TRBV27, with D uncertain. This receptor was identified in a male donor with ankylosing spondylitis or in good health (not recorded which). The source material was blood, either unsorted or a sorted T cell fraction (not recorded which). This CDR3 reads CASSLSGSPAGGYTF. The CDR3 bases are TGTGCCAGCAGTTTATCAGGGAGTCCGGCGGGAGGCTACACCTTC.